The rows below give T cell receptor beta chains drawn from one sample of a study of post-analysis software for immune sequencing data. TCRdb called the PCR reads again in MiXCR, with one record for every CDR3 protein. The profile covers about 540,000 distinct CDR3 sequences, with less than 40% appearing a single time and 6% taken by the ten largest. Sample: blood. Receptors originate from a girl under 18 with multiple sclerosis. Both conserved end residues are part of each CDR3. A D gene is named only where the DNA matches it firmly. Clone size is not always given. Where it is, it says once, few, many or a class for expanded clones.

d_gene: TRBD1; len: 16; j_gene: TRBJ2-1; v_gene: TRBV20-1; abundance: few; CDR3aa: CSARDSGRTGSNEQFF; CDR3nt: TGCAGTGCTAGAGATTCGGGGAGGACAGGGAGCAATGAGCAGTTCTTC
d_gene: -; len: 12; j_gene: TRBJ1-2; v_gene: TRBV12-3/TRBV12-4; abundance: many; CDR3aa: CASSFSSYGYTF; CDR3nt: TGTGCCAGCAGTTTCTCCTCCTATGGCTACACCTTC
d_gene: TRBD2; len: 14; j_gene: TRBJ2-5; v_gene: TRBV24-1; abundance: few; CDR3aa: CATSASGAQETQYF; CDR3nt: TGTGCCACCAGTGCTAGCGGGGCCCAAGAGACCCAGTACTTC
d_gene: TRBD1; len: 15; j_gene: TRBJ1-6; v_gene: TRBV6-6; abundance: -; CDR3aa: CASRVARDSNSPLHF; CDR3nt: TGTGCCAGCCGGGTGGCCAGGGACAGTAATTCACCCCTCCACTTT
d_gene: TRBD1; len: 16; j_gene: TRBJ1-6; v_gene: TRBV28; abundance: -; CDR3aa: CASSRTGTGVFSPLHF; CDR3nt: TGTGCCAGCAGTCGGACCGGGACAGGGGTGTTTTCACCCCTCCACTTT
d_gene: -; len: 12; j_gene: TRBJ2-4; v_gene: TRBV18; abundance: few; CDR3aa: CASSPQGWEQYF; CDR3nt: TGTGCCAGCTCACCACAGGGGTGGGAGCAGTACTTC
d_gene: -; len: 16; j_gene: TRBJ2-2; v_gene: TRBV20-1; abundance: few; CDR3aa: CSARVGGRGNTGELFF; CDR3nt: TGCAGTGCTAGAGTGGGGGGCAGGGGGAACACCGGGGAGCTGTTTTTT
d_gene: -; len: 15; j_gene: TRBJ2-3; v_gene: TRBV5-6; abundance: -; CDR3aa: CASSFLQERTDTQYF; CDR3nt: TGTGCCAGCAGCTTTCTCCAGGAAAGAACAGATACGCAGTATTTT
d_gene: -; len: 14; j_gene: TRBJ2-3; v_gene: TRBV20-1; abundance: few; CDR3aa: CSAGRDFSTDTQYF; CDR3nt: TGCAGTGCTGGCCGGGACTTCTCCACGGATACGCAGTATTTT
d_gene: -; len: 15; j_gene: TRBJ1-2; v_gene: TRBV4-1; abundance: few; CDR3aa: CASSQVSQGDYGYTF; CDR3nt: TGCGCCAGCAGCCAAGTGTCTCAGGGCGACTATGGCTACACCTTC
d_gene: TRBD2; len: 15; j_gene: TRBJ2-5; v_gene: TRBV5-1; abundance: -; CDR3aa: CASSFGGDVKETQYF; CDR3nt: TGCGCCAGCAGCTTCGGGGGGGATGTAAAAGAGACCCAGTACTTC
d_gene: TRBD1; len: 18; j_gene: TRBJ2-3; v_gene: TRBV7-2; abundance: -; CDR3aa: CASSSSIGTGGGADTQYF; CDR3nt: TGTGCCAGCAGCTCATCCATCGGGACAGGGGGGGGCGCAGATACGCAGTATTTT
d_gene: -; len: 13; j_gene: TRBJ2-5; v_gene: TRBV5-1; abundance: -; CDR3aa: CASSAGAEETQYF; CDR3nt: TGCGCCAGCAGCGCCGGGGCGGAAGAGACCCAGTACTTC
d_gene: -; len: 16; j_gene: TRBJ2-5; v_gene: TRBV7-3; abundance: -; CDR3aa: CASSPGFLGPQETQYF; CDR3nt: TGTGCCAGCAGCCCGGGCTTCTTGGGCCCCCAAGAGACCCAGTACTTC
d_gene: TRBD1; len: 16; j_gene: TRBJ2-5; v_gene: TRBV7-2; abundance: -; CDR3aa: CASSFGGTGNLNEQYF; CDR3nt: TGTGCCAGCAGCTTCGGAGGGACAGGGAACCTGAATGAGCAGTACTTC
d_gene: -; len: 13; j_gene: TRBJ1-5; v_gene: TRBV20-1; abundance: -; CDR3aa: CSVRGQDDQPQHF; CDR3nt: TGCAGTGTGAGAGGGCAGGACGATCAGCCCCAGCATTTT
d_gene: TRBD1; len: 15; j_gene: TRBJ2-5; v_gene: TRBV10-3; abundance: -; CDR3aa: CAISDPRTGSYGQYF; CDR3nt: TGTGCCATCAGTGACCCCCGGACAGGTTCCTACGGGCAGTACTTC
d_gene: -; len: 15; j_gene: TRBJ2-5; v_gene: TRBV28; abundance: -; CDR3aa: CASSLAGAGYETQYF; CDR3nt: TGTGCCAGCAGTTTGGCAGGGGCAGGGTACGAGACCCAGTACTTC
d_gene: -; len: 11; j_gene: TRBJ2-3; v_gene: TRBV20-1; abundance: many; CDR3aa: CSVRRADTQYF; CDR3nt: TGCAGTGTACGAAGGGCGGATACGCAGTATTTT
d_gene: TRBD2; len: 14; j_gene: TRBJ2-3; v_gene: TRBV29-1; abundance: -; CDR3aa: CSVSSGVRSDTQYF; CDR3nt: TGCAGCGTCAGTAGCGGGGTCAGATCAGATACGCAGTATTTT
d_gene: -; len: 16; j_gene: TRBJ1-6; v_gene: TRBV28; abundance: few; CDR3aa: CASSSAGTPEGSPLHF; CDR3nt: TGTGCCAGCAGTTCAGCCGGGACTCCCGAGGGTTCACCCCTCCACTTT
d_gene: -; len: 15; j_gene: TRBJ1-1; v_gene: TRBV29-1; abundance: few; CDR3aa: CSVDPKGSMNTEAFF; CDR3nt: TGCAGCGTTGACCCCAAGGGCTCGATGAACACTGAAGCTTTCTTT
d_gene: TRBD2; len: 18; j_gene: TRBJ2-1; v_gene: TRBV11-2; abundance: -; CDR3aa: CASTARGLAGLSYNEQFF; CDR3nt: TGTGCCAGCACCGCCCGGGGACTAGCGGGGCTCTCCTACAATGAGCAGTTCTTC
d_gene: -; len: 15; j_gene: TRBJ2-2; v_gene: TRBV7-9; abundance: -; CDR3aa: CASSSDRTPTGELFF; CDR3nt: TGTGCCAGCAGCTCAGACAGGACGCCCACCGGGGAGCTGTTTTTT
d_gene: -; len: 14; j_gene: TRBJ1-6; v_gene: TRBV20-1; abundance: -; CDR3aa: CSARASRELSPLHF; CDR3nt: TGCAGTGCTAGAGCGAGCAGGGAACTGTCACCCCTCCACTTT
d_gene: -; len: 15; j_gene: TRBJ2-1; v_gene: TRBV2; abundance: -; CDR3aa: CASSDAGGLLHEQFF; CDR3nt: TGTGCCAGCAGTGATGCAGGGGGGCTGTTGCATGAGCAGTTCTTC
d_gene: -; len: 17; j_gene: TRBJ2-5; v_gene: TRBV10-2; abundance: few; CDR3aa: CASSEWIGLEYVQTQYF; CDR3nt: TGCGCCAGCAGTGAGTGGATAGGACTCGAATACGTACAGACCCAGTACTTC
d_gene: TRBD1; len: 14; j_gene: TRBJ1-4; v_gene: TRBV20-1; abundance: -; CDR3aa: CSAPGTAETEKLFF; CDR3nt: TGCAGTGCTCCCGGGACAGCGGAAACCGAAAAACTGTTTTTT
d_gene: TRBD1; len: 14; j_gene: TRBJ1-6; v_gene: TRBV20-1; abundance: -; CDR3aa: CSAKQGAVNSPLHF; CDR3nt: TGCAGTGCGAAACAGGGGGCGGTTAATTCACCCCTCCACTTT
d_gene: TRBD1; len: 17; j_gene: TRBJ2-2; v_gene: TRBV5-1; abundance: -; CDR3aa: CASSFTSGTGNTGERFF; CDR3nt: TGCGCCAGCAGCTTTACCTCCGGGACAGGGAACACCGGGGAGCGGTTTTTT
d_gene: -; len: 14; j_gene: TRBJ1-4; v_gene: TRBV20-1; abundance: -; CDR3aa: CSARDRDGGEKLFF; CDR3nt: TGCAGTGCTAGAGACCGGGACGGTGGTGAAAAACTGTTTTTT
d_gene: -; len: 13; j_gene: TRBJ1-5; v_gene: TRBV6-1; abundance: once; CDR3aa: CASSDDENQPQHF; CDR3nt: TGTGCCAGCAGTGATGATGAAAATCAGCCCCAGCATTTT
d_gene: TRBD2; len: 19; j_gene: TRBJ2-6; v_gene: TRBV4-2; abundance: -; CDR3aa: CASSQPSGGLSSGANVLTF; CDR3nt: TGTGCCAGCAGCCAACCTAGCGGGGGGTTGAGCTCTGGGGCCAACGTCCTGACTTTC
d_gene: -; len: 15; j_gene: TRBJ2-5; v_gene: TRBV7-9; abundance: once; CDR3aa: CASRGRETALETQYF; CDR3nt: TGTGCCAGCAGGGGTCGGGAGACGGCCCTAGAGACCCAGTACTTC
d_gene: TRBD2; len: 14; j_gene: TRBJ2-5; v_gene: TRBV20-1; abundance: -; CDR3aa: CSAIGTSGGETQYF; CDR3nt: TGCAGTGCTATCGGGACTAGCGGGGGGGAGACCCAGTACTTC
d_gene: -; len: 12; j_gene: TRBJ1-4; v_gene: TRBV7-9; abundance: -; CDR3aa: CASSLASLELFF; CDR3nt: TGTGCCAGCAGCTTAGCGTCCCTGGAACTGTTTTTT
d_gene: -; len: 13; j_gene: TRBJ2-1; v_gene: TRBV18; abundance: -; CDR3aa: CASSPLPGNEQFF; CDR3nt: TGTGCCAGCTCACCATTACCAGGCAATGAGCAGTTCTTC
d_gene: -; len: 15; j_gene: TRBJ2-7; v_gene: TRBV7-6; abundance: few; CDR3aa: CASSLGGGPPYEQYF; CDR3nt: TGTGCCAGCAGCTTAGGGGGGGGCCCACCCTACGAGCAGTACTTC
d_gene: -; len: 11; j_gene: TRBJ2-7; v_gene: TRBV29-1; abundance: many; CDR3aa: CSVARVDEQYF; CDR3nt: TGCAGCGTCGCGAGGGTTGACGAGCAGTACTTC
d_gene: -; len: 14; j_gene: TRBJ2-3; v_gene: TRBV7-3; abundance: -; CDR3aa: CASSPTRRTDTQYF; CDR3nt: TGTGCCAGCAGCCCCACACGGCGCACAGATACGCAGTATTTT
d_gene: -; len: 13; j_gene: TRBJ2-7; v_gene: TRBV28; abundance: -; CDR3aa: CASSSSRVYEQYF; CDR3nt: TGTGCCAGCAGTTCATCCAGGGTCTACGAGCAGTACTTC
d_gene: -; len: 11; j_gene: TRBJ2-7; v_gene: TRBV2; abundance: few; CDR3aa: CASRVYYEQYF; CDR3nt: TGTGCCAGCAGAGTGTACTACGAGCAGTACTTC
d_gene: -; len: 12; j_gene: TRBJ1-1; v_gene: TRBV14; abundance: -; CDR3aa: CASSPCTSEAFF; CDR3nt: TGTGCCAGCAGCCCGTGTACAAGTGAAGCTTTCTTT
d_gene: -; len: 18; j_gene: TRBJ2-5; v_gene: TRBV3-1; abundance: -; CDR3aa: CASSLKSVGTDYQETQYF; CDR3nt: TGTGCCAGCAGCCTAAAGTCAGTCGGGACGGACTACCAAGAGACCCAGTACTTC
d_gene: TRBD2; len: 19; j_gene: TRBJ2-3; v_gene: TRBV5-1; abundance: -; CDR3aa: CASSGVTSGGLLYTDTQYF; CDR3nt: TGCGCCAGCAGCGGAGTGACTAGCGGGGGACTCCTTTACACAGATACGCAGTATTTT
d_gene: TRBD2; len: 16; j_gene: TRBJ2-7; v_gene: TRBV20-1; abundance: -; CDR3aa: CSARDPRTSGAYEQYF; CDR3nt: TGCAGTGCTAGAGATCCACGGACTAGCGGGGCCTACGAGCAGTACTTC
d_gene: -; len: 12; j_gene: TRBJ1-1; v_gene: TRBV20-1; abundance: -; CDR3aa: CSASSRNTEAFF; CDR3nt: TGCAGTGCTAGTTCCAGGAACACTGAAGCTTTCTTT
d_gene: -; len: 13; j_gene: TRBJ1-1; v_gene: TRBV20-1; abundance: few; CDR3aa: CSARASQGLGAFF; CDR3nt: TGCAGTGCTAGAGCAAGCCAGGGGCTTGGAGCTTTCTTT
d_gene: -; len: 14; j_gene: TRBJ2-1; v_gene: TRBV12-3/TRBV12-4; abundance: -; CDR3aa: CASSDSPAYNEQFF; CDR3nt: TGTGCCAGCAGCGACAGTCCAGCCTACAATGAGCAGTTCTTC
d_gene: -; len: 16; j_gene: TRBJ2-5; v_gene: TRBV5-1; abundance: few; CDR3aa: CASSLVWRRPTETQYF; CDR3nt: TGCGCCAGCAGCTTGGTCTGGCGTCGTCCTACGGAGACCCAGTACTTC
d_gene: -; len: 15; j_gene: TRBJ1-1; v_gene: TRBV6-2/TRBV6-3; abundance: -; CDR3aa: CASSYATGPNTEAFF; CDR3nt: TGTGCCAGCAGTTACGCAACAGGGCCGAACACTGAAGCTTTCTTT
d_gene: TRBD2; len: 16; j_gene: TRBJ2-7; v_gene: TRBV19; abundance: few; CDR3aa: CASSLGTSGTSYEQYF; CDR3nt: TGTGCCAGTAGTCTCGGGACTAGCGGAACCTCCTACGAGCAGTACTTC